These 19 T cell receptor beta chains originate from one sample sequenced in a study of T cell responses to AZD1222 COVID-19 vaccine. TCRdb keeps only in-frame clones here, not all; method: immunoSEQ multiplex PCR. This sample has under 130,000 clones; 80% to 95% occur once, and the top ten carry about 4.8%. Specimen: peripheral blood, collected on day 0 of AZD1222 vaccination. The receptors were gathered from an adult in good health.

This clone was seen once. This CDR3 is CASSYDSNNEKLFF. Here the CDR3 DNA reads TGTGCCAGCAGTTATGACAGCAATAATGAAAAACTGTTTTTT. The V gene is TRBV27, the J gene TRBJ1-4; D perhaps matches TRBD1 (5 bases). Germline CDR1 MNHEY, CDR2 SMNVEV (reference sequence). CDR3 length equals 14 residues. The V end was cut by 4 bases, the J end by 4 bases, with 10 bases between.

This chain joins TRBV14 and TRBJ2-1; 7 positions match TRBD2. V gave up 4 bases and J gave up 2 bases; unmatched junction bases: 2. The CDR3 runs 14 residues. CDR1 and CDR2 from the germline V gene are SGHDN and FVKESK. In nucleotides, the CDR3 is TGTGCCAGCAGCCCACTAGCGACCTACAATGAGCAGTTCTTC. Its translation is CASSPLATYNEQFF.

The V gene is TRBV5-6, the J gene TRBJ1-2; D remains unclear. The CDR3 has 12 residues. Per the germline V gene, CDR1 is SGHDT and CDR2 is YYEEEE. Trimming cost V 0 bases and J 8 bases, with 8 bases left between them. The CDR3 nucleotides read TGTGCCAGCAGCTTGGGGTTGCTCGGCTACACCTTC. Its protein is CASSLGLLGYTF.

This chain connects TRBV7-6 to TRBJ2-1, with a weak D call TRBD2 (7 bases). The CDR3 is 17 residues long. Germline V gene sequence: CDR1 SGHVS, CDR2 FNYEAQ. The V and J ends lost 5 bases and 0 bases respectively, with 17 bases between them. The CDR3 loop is CASSQGGGSTSYNEQFF. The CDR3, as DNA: TGTGCCAGCAGCCAGGGCGGGGGCTCCACCTCCTACAATGAGCAGTTCTTC.

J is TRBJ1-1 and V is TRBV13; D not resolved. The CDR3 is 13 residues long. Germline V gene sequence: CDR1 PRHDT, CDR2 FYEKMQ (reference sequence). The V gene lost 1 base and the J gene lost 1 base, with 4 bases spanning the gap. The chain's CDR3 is CASSLVGNTEAFF. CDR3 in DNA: TGTGCCAGCAGCTTAGTGGGGAACACTGAAGCTTTCTTT.

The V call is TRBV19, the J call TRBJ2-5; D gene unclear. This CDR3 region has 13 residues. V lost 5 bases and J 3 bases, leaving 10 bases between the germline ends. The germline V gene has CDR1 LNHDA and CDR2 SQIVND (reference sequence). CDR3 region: CASSGSIEETQYF. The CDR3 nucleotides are TGTGCCAGTAGTGGGTCAATAGAAGAGACCCAGTACTTC.

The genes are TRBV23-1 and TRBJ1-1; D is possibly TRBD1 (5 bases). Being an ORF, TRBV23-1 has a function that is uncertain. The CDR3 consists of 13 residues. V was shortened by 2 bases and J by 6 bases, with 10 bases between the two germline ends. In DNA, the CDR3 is TGCGCCAGCAGTCAAAGGGACTCCCCTGAAGCTTTCTTT. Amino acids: CASSQRDSPEAFF.

CDR3 nucleotides: TGCGCCAGCAGTGAGGGGCAGGCCCCCTACGAGCAGTACTTC. Translating it yields CASSEGQAPYEQYF. V and J are TRBV10-1 and TRBJ2-7, with unresolved D. The CDR3 covers 14 residues. Per the germline V gene, CDR1 is WNHNN and CDR2 is SYGVQD (reference sequence). V shed 2 bases and J shed 2 bases, with 10 bases lying between them.

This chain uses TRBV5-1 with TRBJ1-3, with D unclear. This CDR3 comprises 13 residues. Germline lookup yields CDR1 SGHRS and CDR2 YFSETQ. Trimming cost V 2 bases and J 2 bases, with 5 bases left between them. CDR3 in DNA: TGCGCCAGCAGCTTCCGGCCTGGAAACACCATATATTTT. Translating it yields CASSFRPGNTIYF.

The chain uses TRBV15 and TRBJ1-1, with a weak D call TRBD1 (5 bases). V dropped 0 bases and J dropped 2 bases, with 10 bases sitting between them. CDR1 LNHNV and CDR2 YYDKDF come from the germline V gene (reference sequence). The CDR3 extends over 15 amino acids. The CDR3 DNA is TGTGCCACCAGCAGAGAGAGGGGTCACAACACTGAAGCTTTCTTT. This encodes CATSRERGHNTEAFF.

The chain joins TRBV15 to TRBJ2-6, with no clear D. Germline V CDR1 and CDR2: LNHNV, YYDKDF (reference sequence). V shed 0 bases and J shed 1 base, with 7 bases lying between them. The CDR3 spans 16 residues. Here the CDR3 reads CATSRDMGSGANVLTF. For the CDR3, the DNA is TGTGCCACCAGCAGAGATATGGGATCTGGGGCCAACGTCCTGACTTTC.

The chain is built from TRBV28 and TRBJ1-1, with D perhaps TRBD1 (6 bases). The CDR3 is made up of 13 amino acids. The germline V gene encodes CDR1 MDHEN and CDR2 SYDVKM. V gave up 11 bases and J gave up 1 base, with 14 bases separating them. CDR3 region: CAASQTGNTEAFF. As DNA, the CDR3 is TGTGCCGCCTCTCAGACAGGGAACACTGAAGCTTTCTTT. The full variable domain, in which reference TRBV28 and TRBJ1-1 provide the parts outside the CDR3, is DVKVTQSSRYLVKRTGEKVFLECVQDMDHENMFWYRQDPGLGLRLIYFSYDVKMKEKGDIPEGYSVSREKKERFSLILESASTNQTSMYLCAASQTGNTEAFFGQGTRLTVV.

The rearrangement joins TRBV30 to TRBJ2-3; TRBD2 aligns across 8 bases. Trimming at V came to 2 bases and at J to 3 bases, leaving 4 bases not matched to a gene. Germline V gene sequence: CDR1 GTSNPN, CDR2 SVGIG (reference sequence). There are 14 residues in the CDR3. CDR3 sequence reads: CAWSQGTSTDTQYF. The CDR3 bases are TGTGCCTGGAGTCAGGGGACTAGTACAGATACGCAGTATTTT.

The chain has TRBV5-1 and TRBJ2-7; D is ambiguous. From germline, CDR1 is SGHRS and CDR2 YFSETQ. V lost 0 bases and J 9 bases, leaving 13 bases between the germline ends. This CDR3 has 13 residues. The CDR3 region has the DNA TGCGCCAGCAGCTTGGCCGCCCGTGCTGGGCAGTACTTC. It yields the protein CASSLAARAGQYF.

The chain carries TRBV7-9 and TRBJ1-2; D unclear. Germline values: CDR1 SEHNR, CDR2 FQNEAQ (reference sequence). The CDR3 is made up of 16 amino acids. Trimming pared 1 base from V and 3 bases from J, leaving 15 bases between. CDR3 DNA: TGTGCCAGCAGCTTAGTTGTGGGCCCCGTTGACTATGGCTACACCTTC. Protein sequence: CASSLVVGPVDYGYTF.

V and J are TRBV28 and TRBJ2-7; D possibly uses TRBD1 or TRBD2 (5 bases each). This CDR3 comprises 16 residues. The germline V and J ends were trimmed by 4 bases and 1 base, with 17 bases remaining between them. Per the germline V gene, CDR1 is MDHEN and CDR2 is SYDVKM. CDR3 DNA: TGTGCCAGCAGTTCCAGAGCCGGGACCTGGTCCTACGAGCAGTACTTC. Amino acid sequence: CASSSRAGTWSYEQYF.

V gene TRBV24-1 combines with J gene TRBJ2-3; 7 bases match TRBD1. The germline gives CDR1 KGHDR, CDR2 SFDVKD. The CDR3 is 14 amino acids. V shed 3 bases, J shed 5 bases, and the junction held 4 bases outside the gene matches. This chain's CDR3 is CATSDGQDEDTQYF. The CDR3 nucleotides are TGTGCCACCAGTGATGGACAGGATGAAGATACGCAGTATTTT.

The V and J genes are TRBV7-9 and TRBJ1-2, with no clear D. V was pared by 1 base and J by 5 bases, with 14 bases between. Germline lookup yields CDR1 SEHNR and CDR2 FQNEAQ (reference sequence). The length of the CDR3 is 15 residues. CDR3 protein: CASSLELGGAYGYTF. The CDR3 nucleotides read TGTGCCAGCAGCTTAGAGTTGGGTGGAGCTTATGGCTACACCTTC.

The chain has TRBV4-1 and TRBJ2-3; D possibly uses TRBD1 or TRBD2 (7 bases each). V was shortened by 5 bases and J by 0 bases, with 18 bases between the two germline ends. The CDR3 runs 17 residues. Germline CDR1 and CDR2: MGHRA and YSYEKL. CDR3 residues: CASSDGQGGYSTDTQYF. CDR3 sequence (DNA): TGCGCCAGCAGCGACGGCCAGGGGGGGTACAGCACAGATACGCAGTATTTT.